These 14 T cell receptor beta chains were all obtained from the same sample, sequenced in a study of shared clonotypes between healthy human individuals. The table came from immunoSEQ multiplex PCR; TCRdb's copy has only in-frame clones and leaves some out. Of just over 2,000,000 clones in the sample, about 95% were seen once. Terminally differentiated effector memory CD45RA+ cells were excluded by CCR7 positive selection of CD45RO-negative cells. The material sequenced was naive CD8+ T cells sorted from blood. Receptors originate from a man aged 18-30 years in good health.

The chain joins TRBV27 to TRBJ1-5, with TRBD1 identical over 7 bases. Germline V gene sequence: CDR1 MNHEY, CDR2 SMNVEV (reference sequence). This CDR3 region has 17 residues. Trimming at V came to 6 bases and at J to 0 bases, leaving 11 bases not matched to a gene. The chain's CDR3 is CASSPIPTGHSNQPQHF. The CDR3 coding sequence is TGTGCCAGCAGCCCCATACCGACAGGGCATAGCAATCAGCCCCAGCATTTT.

V is TRBV5-8 and J is TRBJ1-2; D unresolved. V lost 3 bases and J 2 bases, leaving 17 bases between the germline ends. Germline CDR1 reads SGHTS; CDR2 reads YDEGEE. The CDR3 contains 16 residues. CDR3 residues: CASSSGWPGGNYGYTF. CDR3 sequence (DNA): TGTGCCAGCAGCTCTGGGTGGCCTGGCGGGAACTATGGCTACACCTTC.

The V and J genes are TRBV6-1 and TRBJ2-3; weak D call: TRBD2 (5 bases). The CDR3 sequence is 16 residues long. V shed 3 bases and J shed 5 bases, with 18 bases lying between them. The germline gives CDR1 MNHNS, CDR2 SASEGT. The CDR3 DNA is TGTGCCAGCAGTGAGGGCGAGGGATTATCGATAGATACGCAGTATTTT. This encodes CASSEGEGLSIDTQYF.

The chain combines TRBV11-2 with TRBJ2-2; TRBD2 agrees at 7 bases. V lost 5 bases, J lost 5 bases, and 5 bases stayed unmatched. The CDR3 length is 14 residues. Germline V lookup: CDR1 SGHAT, CDR2 FQNNGV. This CDR3 is CASSVGGTTGELFF. The CDR3 DNA sequence: TGTGCCAGCAGCGTCGGGGGGACTACCGGGGAGCTGTTTTTT.

This chain uses TRBV5-1 with TRBJ1-1; possibly TRBD1 for D (5 bases). The germline V gene has CDR1 SGHRS and CDR2 YFSETQ. V was shortened by 4 bases and J by 3 bases, with 16 bases between the two germline ends. The length of the CDR3 is 15 residues. The CDR3 reads CASSPEGRADTEAFF. As DNA, the CDR3 is TGCGCCAGCAGCCCGGAAGGCAGGGCGGACACTGAAGCTTTCTTT.

Details on this clone: A junction boundary mismatches the germline segment, possibly from a read error. Other DNA variants within this sample encode the same CDR3. The chain joins TRBV5-1 to TRBJ2-7; D not resolved. The germline CDR1 and CDR2 sequences are SGHRS and YFSETQ. CDR3 length equals 11 residues. The CDR3 spells CASSLGREQYF. CDR3 sequence (DNA): TGCGCCAGCAGTTTGGGTAGGGAGCAGTACTTC. The full variable domain, its missing parts supplied by reference TRBV5-1 and TRBJ2-7, is KAGVTQTPRYLIKTRGQQVTLSCSPISGHRSVSWYQQTPGQGLQFLFEYFSETQRNKGNFPGRFSGRQFSNSRSEMNVSTLELGDSALYLCASSLGREQYFGPGTRLTVT.

This CDR3 is CASSLAGALMGTQYF. Here the CDR3 DNA reads TGTGCCAGCAGTTTAGCGGGAGCGTTGATGGGTACGCAGTATTTT. J is TRBJ2-3 and V is TRBV27; 7 bases are a match to TRBD2. Germline CDR1 and CDR2: MNHEY and SMNVEV (reference sequence). Trimming at V came to 2 bases and at J to 8 bases, leaving 10 bases not matched to a gene. CDR3 size: 15 residues.

The J gene is TRBJ2-2, the V gene TRBV9, with D perhaps matching TRBD1 (5 bases). This CDR3 comprises 15 residues. Per the germline V gene, CDR1 is SGDLS and CDR2 is YYNGEE. V lost 0 bases to trimming and J lost 4 bases, with 10 bases between them. The CDR3 loop is CASSVARVGTGELFF. CDR3 in DNA: TGTGCCAGCAGCGTAGCCAGGGTGGGCACCGGGGAGCTGTTTTTT.

On this clone itself: A read error may be the cause here, since a much bigger clone is one base away. Other nucleotide sequences in the sample specify the same CDR3. The chain employs TRBV9 and TRBJ2-2, with no clear D. The CDR3 runs 11 residues. Looked up from germline, CDR1 is SGDLS and CDR2 is YYNGEE. V gave up 4 bases and J gave up 5 bases, with 3 bases separating them. The CDR3 sequence: CASSITGELFF. Written as DNA, the CDR3 is TGTGCCAGCAGCATTACCGGGGAGCTGTTTTTT.

This clone was picked up one time. The CDR3: CASSAPNTDTQYF. The CDR3 nucleotides are TGTGCCAGCAGTGCTCCCAATACAGATACGCAGTATTTT. The chain combines TRBV25-1 with TRBJ2-3; unclear D gene. Deletions cut 4 bases from V and 3 bases from J, with 8 bases between. The CDR3 extends over 13 amino acids. The germline V gene encodes CDR1 MGHDK and CDR2 SYGVNS. Looking up the rest from reference TRBV25-1 and TRBJ2-3 gives the full variable domain: EADIYQTPRYLVIGTGKKITLECSQTMGHDKMYWYQQDPGMELHLIHYSYGVNSTEKGDLSSESTVSRIRTEHFPLTLESARPSHTSQYLCASSAPNTDTQYFGPGTRLTVL.

This clone was counted once. The CDR3 DNA follows: TGTGCCAGCAGCTTATCCAGGGACAATGAGCAGTTCTTC. Translating gives CASSLSRDNEQFF. The chain joins TRBV13 to TRBJ2-1; D might be TRBD1 (5 bases). Trimming took 2 bases from V and 5 from J, leaving 7 bases between them. The CDR3 consists of 13 residues. CDR1 PRHDT and CDR2 FYEKMQ come from the germline V gene (reference sequence).

This chain links TRBV7-9 with TRBJ2-3; TRBD2 aligns across 8 bases. Germline trimming cut 1 base from V and 4 bases from J; bases unmatched to any gene: 1. Germline lookup yields CDR1 SEHNR and CDR2 FQNEAQ (reference sequence). The CDR3 runs 14 residues. This CDR3 is CASSLEAGADTQYF. As DNA, the CDR3 is TGTGCCAGCAGCTTAGAAGCGGGAGCAGATACGCAGTATTTT.

The chain has TRBV19 and TRBJ2-2; tentative D call: TRBD2 (5 bases). The CDR3 spans 12 residues. From germline, CDR1 is LNHDA and CDR2 SQIVND (reference sequence). The V end lost 11 bases, the J end lost 4 bases, and 11 bases lay between the germline ends. The CDR3 reads CALIRGTGELFF. For the CDR3, the DNA is TGTGCCTTGATCCGGGGCACCGGGGAGCTGTTTTTT.

The chain joins TRBV6-5 to TRBJ2-5, with 7 bases matching TRBD2. Germline V gene sequence: CDR1 MNHEY, CDR2 SVGAGI. The CDR3 contains 16 residues. The junction had 5 bases not matched to a gene; V was cut back by 0 bases and J by 1 base. This CDR3 is CASSYSLAEIQETQYF. The CDR3 nucleotides are TGTGCCAGCAGTTACTCGCTAGCGGAGATCCAAGAGACCCAGTACTTC.